What follows describes a single T cell receptor beta chain. What it binds is not known. A much larger clonotype is one base distant, so this may be a read error. This record comes from a study of blood T cells in healthy people across ages. Overall study findings and caveats: Conclusively comparing naive with antigen-experienced cells was impossible with unsorted PBMCs. A greater number of naive CD4+ cells and higher diversity distinguished long-lived donors from aged donors.

Primed by a sample-barcoded 5' primer and a J-beta primer mix, a second PCR proceeded for about 6 to 12 cycles. Every cDNA was tagged by a template-switch adaptor with 12 random nucleotides. TCRdb reanalysed the 5' RACE reads using MiXCR and keeps one entry per CDR3 protein. The sample has fewer than 750,000 distinct CDR3 sequences, more than 45% seen once. Specimen: blood. The clonotype was recovered from an elderly woman in good health.

CDR3 amino acids: CASRRPGNEQYF. The CDR3 DNA is TGTGCCAGCAGGAGACCGGGCAATGAGCAGTACTTC. The chain employs TRBV5-5 and TRBJ2-7; the D is unclear. In germline, CDR1 is SGHKS, CDR2 YYEKEE (reference sequence). Trimming took off 5 bases at V and 7 bases at J, with 13 bases between the two ends. The CDR3 contains 12 residues.